These 32 T cell receptor beta chains came from one sample sequenced in a study of cytomegalovirus exposure and HLA in healthy donors. The PCR employed 60 Vbeta primers together with 13 Jbeta primers. Here immunoSEQ multiplex PCR was the method, and the copy in TCRdb shows in-frame clones only, minus some. The data contain about 200,000 clones, roughly four fifths of them singletons. The sequenced sample consisted of PBMCs. The receptors were sampled from a girl between 10 and 17 years old in good health and CMV-seronegative.

J is TRBJ1-1 and V is TRBV5-8, with D possibly TRBD1 on 5 matching bases. CDR3 size: 14 residues. V dropped 6 bases and J dropped 2 bases, with 14 bases sitting between them. Germline CDR1 SGHTS, CDR2 YDEGEE. CDR3 region: CASTPGRGNTEAFF. The CDR3, as DNA: TGTGCCAGCACCCCCGGAAGGGGAAACACTGAAGCTTTCTTT.

This sequence joins TRBV6-1 and TRBJ2-1, with 7 bases that match TRBD1. The germline V gene has CDR1 MNHNS and CDR2 SASEGT. This CDR3 has 14 amino acids. Losses at the gene ends were 8 bases for V and 4 bases for J; bases not matched to a gene: 8. The CDR3 sequence is CASAGQVEYNEQFF. The CDR3 nucleotides are TGTGCCAGCGCCGGACAGGTAGAGTACAATGAGCAGTTCTTC.

This clone was recorded once. The chain is built from TRBV6-4 and TRBJ2-3; a possible D gene is TRBD2 (5 bases). The CDR3 totals 14 residues. Germline values: CDR1 MRHNA, CDR2 SNTAGT. The germline V and J ends were trimmed by 4 bases and 8 bases, with 16 bases remaining between them. The CDR3 coding sequence is TGTGCCAGCAGTGCCCAAACATCAGAGGGTACGCAGTATTTT. It encodes CASSAQTSEGTQYF.

The chain links TRBV14 to TRBJ2-7; D is possibly TRBD2 (5 bases). The CDR3 has 13 residues. Trimming cost V 4 bases and J 3 bases, with 10 bases left between them. Germline V gene lookup returns CDR1 SGHDN and CDR2 FVKESK. Here the CDR3 DNA reads TGTGCCAGCAGCCTGGAGGCCAACTACGAGCAGTACTTC. Protein sequence: CASSLEANYEQYF.

The chain combines TRBV7-9 with TRBJ2-7, with 9 bases that match TRBD2. The V and J ends lost 2 bases and 5 bases, in that order; junction bases with no gene match: 7. This CDR3 contains 15 residues. Germline V gene sequence: CDR1 SEHNR, CDR2 FQNEAQ (reference sequence). The CDR3 sequence is CASSLSGGRGNEQYF. Here the CDR3 DNA reads TGTGCCAGCAGCTTATCGGGCGGGAGGGGCAACGAGCAGTACTTC.

The chain uses TRBV7-2 and TRBJ2-3, with 10 bases aligning to TRBD2. Germline V gene lookup returns CDR1 SGHTA and CDR2 FQGNSA. V lost 5 bases to trimming and J lost 5 bases; unmatched junction nucleotides: 16. The CDR3 consists of 18 residues. The CDR3 nucleotides are TGTGCCAGCAGCCCCAGGCCCCTCGGAGCGGGGGGGCAAGATACGCAGTATTTT. This sequence encodes CASSPRPLGAGGQDTQYF.

V gene TRBV4-1 combines with J gene TRBJ2-5; D might be TRBD2 (5 bases). The CDR3 length is 17 residues. Between the trimmed V and J ends, which lost 4 bases and 5 bases, there was a span of 23 bases. Germline CDR1 MGHRA, CDR2 YSYEKL. The CDR3 region is CASSPRAFIGIGETQYF. The CDR3 nucleotides are TGCGCCAGCAGCCCACGGGCGTTCATCGGGATTGGGGAGACCCAGTACTTC.

This chain connects TRBV5-1 to TRBJ1-2; 8 bases align to TRBD1. The CDR3 consists of 15 residues. V gave up 0 bases and J gave up 6 bases; unmatched junction bases: 7. Germline CDR1 is SGHRS and CDR2 is YFSETQ. CDR3 DNA: TGCGCCAGCAGCTTGGCTGACAGGGGAAAGCATGGCTACACCTTC. Translated, it gives CASSLADRGKHGYTF.

This chain connects TRBV30 to TRBJ1-3, with D unclear. V was trimmed by 0 bases and J by 1 base, leaving 7 bases between them. Germline CDR1 GTSNPN, CDR2 SVGIG (reference sequence). CDR3 length equals 14 residues. CDR3 amino acids: CAWSVGVSGNTIYF. The DNA for the CDR3 is TGTGCCTGGAGTGTGGGAGTTTCTGGAAACACCATATATTTT.

The chain has TRBV28 and TRBJ2-5, with 12 positions matching TRBD2. The DNA end is a closer match to TRBJ2-7, so the J assignment may be wrong. The CDR3 sequence is 17 residues long. Germline V gene sequence: CDR1 MDHEN, CDR2 SYDVKM. DNA of the CDR3: TGTGCCAGCAGTCCCCTCAGGACTAGCGGGACTCTCTACGAGCAGTACTTC. Protein: CASSPLRTSGTLYEQYF.

The sample holds a few counts of this clone. CDR3 nucleotide sequence: TGTGCCAGCAGCGTGGGGGGCCCTAGCGGGAGTTTCTACAATGAGCAGTTCTTC. Translating it yields CASSVGGPSGSFYNEQFF. This chain links TRBV9 with TRBJ2-1; TRBD2 matches at 10 bases. V dropped 2 bases and J dropped 3; count of bases not matched to a gene: 11. The CDR3 runs to 18 residues. CDR1 is SGDLS and CDR2 is YYNGEE in the germline V gene.

The chain uses TRBV28 and TRBJ1-1; D may be TRBD1 (5 bases). The CDR3 spans 14 residues. The germline V gene has CDR1 MDHEN and CDR2 SYDVKM. V lost 4 bases, J lost 0 bases, and 9 bases lay in between. The CDR3 DNA reads as TGTGCCAGCAGTTCCGGGGGAATGAACACTGAAGCTTTCTTT. It yields the protein CASSSGGMNTEAFF. Full variable domain (remainder filled in from reference TRBV28 and TRBJ1-1): DVKVTQSSRYLVKRTGEKVFLECVQDMDHENMFWYRQDPGLGLRLIYFSYDVKMKEKGDIPEGYSVSREKKERFSLILESASTNQTSMYLCASSSGGMNTEAFFGQGTRLTVV.

The J gene is TRBJ1-1, the V gene TRBV18; 10 bases align to TRBD1. Germline lookup yields CDR1 KGHSH and CDR2 LQKENI. With V trimmed by 1 base and J by 2 bases, 4 bases remained unmatched. The CDR3 has 16 residues. The CDR3 loop is CASSPRTGGGNTEAFF. CDR3 nucleotide sequence: TGTGCCAGCTCACCACGGACAGGGGGAGGAAACACTGAAGCTTTCTTT.

This chain links TRBV7-6 with TRBJ2-7; 8 bases line up with TRBD1. Germline V gene lookup returns CDR1 SGHVS and CDR2 FNYEAQ. V lost 1 base to trimming and J lost 7 bases; unmatched junction nucleotides: 3. The CDR3 is 13 amino acids. This CDR3 is CASSLGDRTEQYF. DNA for the CDR3: TGTGCCAGCAGCTTAGGGGACAGGACGGAGCAGTACTTC.

The chain employs TRBV19 and TRBJ1-5; D perhaps matches TRBD1 (5 bases). V dropped 5 bases and J dropped 4 bases, with 9 bases sitting between them. Per the germline V gene, CDR1 is LNHDA and CDR2 is SQIVND (reference sequence). This CDR3 is built from 13 residues. The CDR3 bases are TGTGCCAGTAGTCTCCAGGGAAATCAGCCCCAGCATTTT. Its translation: CASSLQGNQPQHF.

The chain is built from TRBV5-6 and TRBJ2-1, with D perhaps TRBD2 (6 bases). Between the trimmed V and J ends, which lost 4 bases and 0 bases, there was a span of 20 bases. CDR3 length: 18 amino acids. The V gene's germline CDR1 is SGHDT and CDR2 YYEEEE. CDR3 region: CASSSAIIAVSSYNEQFF. CDR3 bases: TGTGCCAGCAGCAGCGCCATTATAGCGGTCAGCTCCTACAATGAGCAGTTCTTC.

J is TRBJ2-7 and V is TRBV2; D perhaps matches TRBD2 (5 bases). V was clipped by 5 bases and J by 2 bases, with 19 bases between them. The CDR3 is made up of 16 amino acids. CDR1 is SNHLY and CDR2 is FYNNEI in the germline V gene. CDR3 sequence (DNA): TGTGCCAGCAGTACGCTCTTGTCGGGGAGTCCCTACGAGCAGTACTTC. This translates into CASSTLLSGSPYEQYF.

The rearrangement joins TRBV28 to TRBJ2-7; D is unclear. Germline CDR1 reads MDHEN; CDR2 reads SYDVKM. Trimming took off 5 bases at V and 2 bases at J, with 13 bases between the two ends. The CDR3 consists of 14 residues. CDR3 coding DNA: TGTGCCAGCAGTCAAAAAAACTCGACCTACGAGCAGTACTTC. Translation: CASSQKNSTYEQYF.

This sequence joins TRBV25-1 and TRBJ2-1; 9 bases match TRBD1. J lost 6 bases, V lost 5 bases, and 17 bases had no gene match. CDR3 length: 18 amino acids. Germline loops: CDR1 MGHDK, CDR2 SYGVNS. DNA for the CDR3: TGTGCCAGCAGTCCGAGGGAAAGTCCAGAGACAGGGGGCAATGAGCAGTTCTTC. Its translation is CASSPRESPETGGNEQFF.

This clone has only a few counts. The chain employs TRBV29-1 and TRBJ2-2; 7 bases line up with TRBD2. Germline CDR1 is SQVTM and CDR2 is ANQGSEA. The CDR3 length is 13 residues. V was clipped by 6 bases and J by 6 bases; unmatched bases: 7. This CDR3 is CSVDLREAGELFF. As DNA, the CDR3 is TGCAGCGTGGACCTCCGGGAGGCCGGGGAGCTGTTTTTT.

This CDR3 reads CAWWDRRSGYTF. CDR3 DNA: TGTGCCTGGTGGGACAGACGGTCTGGCTACACCTTC. The gene calls are TRBV30 and TRBJ1-2; 7 bases line up with TRBD1. Losses at the gene ends were 5 bases for V and 7 bases for J; bases not matched to a gene: 7. This CDR3 spans 12 amino acids. The germline V gene has CDR1 GTSNPN and CDR2 SVGIG (reference sequence). The complete variable domain, with remaining parts taken from reference TRBV30 and TRBJ1-2, reads SQTIHQWPATLVQPVGSPLSLECTVEGTSNPNLYWYRQAAGRGLQLLFYSVGIGQISSEVPQNLSASRPQDRQFILSSKKLLLSDSGFYLCAWWDRRSGYTFGSGTRLTVV.

This rearrangement joins TRBV4-2 to TRBJ2-7; 9 bases fit TRBD2. The CDR3 is 16 residues long. Germline V lookup: CDR1 LGHNA, CDR2 YNFKEQ. The trim removed 2 bases at V and 3 bases at J, leaving 8 bases unmatched. In nucleotides, the CDR3 is TGTGCCAGCAGCCAAACCGGTAGCGGGAGTAACTACGAGCAGTACTTC. It translates to CASSQTGSGSNYEQYF.

This chain links TRBV5-1 with TRBJ2-3, with a tentative D call TRBD1 (6 bases). Trimming removed 2 bases from V and 3 bases from J, with 10 bases in between. CDR3 length: 14 amino acids. Germline loops: CDR1 SGHRS, CDR2 YFSETQ. As DNA, the CDR3 is TGCGCCAGCAGCTTCCGGGACAAAACAGATACGCAGTATTTT. Residues: CASSFRDKTDTQYF.

CDR3: CASSRNAGTGDTGELFF. CDR3 in DNA: TGTGCCAGCAGCCGAAACGCCGGGACTGGGGACACCGGGGAGCTGTTTTTT. This chain connects TRBV7-9 to TRBJ2-2; possible D gene TRBD2, 6 bases. The CDR3 consists of 17 residues. Germline assignment: CDR1 SEHNR and CDR2 FQNEAQ (reference sequence). V was shortened by 5 bases and J by 3 bases, with 19 bases between the two germline ends.

This clone was picked up one time. The rearrangement joins TRBV5-4 to TRBJ2-7; D uncertain. Germline CDR1 is SGHNT and CDR2 is YYREEE (reference sequence). The CDR3 runs 12 residues. V was clipped by 0 bases and J by 6 bases, with 7 bases between them. CDR3 in amino acids: CASSLGVAEQYF. The CDR3 nucleotides read TGTGCCAGCAGCTTGGGGGTAGCCGAGCAGTACTTC. The whole variable domain, remainder taken from reference TRBV5-4 and TRBJ2-7, is ETGVTQSPTHLIKTRGQQVTLRCSSQSGHNTVSWYQQALGQGPQFIFQYYREEENGRGNFPPRFSGLQFPNYSSELNVNALELDDSALYLCASSLGVAEQYFGPGTRLTVT.

The genes are TRBV19 and TRBJ1-6; TRBD1 agrees at 7 bases. The germline gives CDR1 LNHDA, CDR2 SQIVND (reference sequence). The CDR3 extends over 15 amino acids. The V gene end was trimmed by 3 bases and the J gene end by 7 bases; junction bases not matched to a gene: 6. This CDR3 reads CASSISGTANSPLHF. CDR3 coding DNA: TGTGCCAGTAGTATCTCCGGGACAGCAAATTCACCCCTCCACTTT.

In its sample, this clone was seen once. CDR3 nucleotides: TGCGCCAGCAGCTTGGAAGTGAAATCCTACGAGCAGTACTTC. It is translated as CASSLEVKSYEQYF. The chain carries TRBV5-1 and TRBJ2-5; D remains ambiguous. The J call is doubtful: the DNA matches TRBJ2-7 better. Germline lookup yields CDR1 SGHRS and CDR2 YFSETQ. This CDR3 has 14 residues.

V gene TRBV4-1 combines with J gene TRBJ2-3, with a possible D match to TRBD2 (7 bases). V was pared by 4 bases and J by 1 base, with 21 bases between. CDR1 is MGHRA and CDR2 is YSYEKL in the germline V gene. This CDR3 is built from 18 residues. The CDR3 region is CASSPHLRWRGRTDTQYF. The CDR3 nucleotides read TGCGCCAGCAGCCCACACCTGCGCTGGCGGGGGCGCACAGATACGCAGTATTTT.

V usage is TRBV9 and J usage is TRBJ1-6; D ambiguous. Trimming took off 0 bases at V and 11 bases at J, with 12 bases between the two ends. This CDR3 contains 14 residues. CDR1 is SGDLS, CDR2 YYNGEE, per germline. CDR3 DNA sequence: TGTGCCAGCAGCGTAGTAGCGCAGGATGCACCCCTCCACTTT. Encoded protein: CASSVVAQDAPLHF. The full variable domain, in which reference TRBV9 and TRBJ1-6 provide the parts outside the CDR3, is DSGVTQTPKHLITATGQRVTLRCSPRSGDLSVYWYQQSLDQGLQFLIQYYNGEERAKGNILERFSAQQFPDLHSELNLSSLELGDSALYFCASSVVAQDAPLHFGNGTRLTVT.

V is TRBV6-6 and J is TRBJ1-2; 7 bases align to TRBD1. This CDR3 is built from 14 residues. Germline CDR1 and CDR2: MNHNY and SVGAGI (reference sequence). J lost 4 bases, V lost 6 bases, and 8 bases had no gene match. CDR3 amino acids: CASRADRAGYGYTF. For the CDR3, the DNA is TGTGCCAGCAGGGCAGACAGGGCGGGCTATGGCTACACCTTC.

The chain links TRBV19 to TRBJ1-2, with 8 positions matching TRBD1. With V trimmed by 5 bases and J by 2 bases, 7 bases remained unmatched. The CDR3 has 15 amino acids. Germline V gene data show CDR1 as LNHDA and CDR2 as SQIVND (reference sequence). This chain's CDR3 is CASSSRDRRNYGYTF. For the CDR3, the DNA is TGTGCCAGTAGTTCAAGGGACAGGCGAAACTATGGCTACACCTTC.

This clone came up once. The CDR3 protein is CASSQVRGGETQYF. The CDR3 bases are TGCGCCAGCAGCCAAGTTCGGGGGGGAGAGACCCAGTACTTC. The chain is built from TRBV4-1 and TRBJ2-5, with TRBD2 matching 8 bases. V lost 1 base, J lost 4 bases, and 2 bases stayed unmatched. Germline-derived CDR1 and CDR2 are MGHRA and YSYEKL. The CDR3 consists of 14 residues.